Shown below are 23 T cell receptor beta chains from a single sample sequenced in a study of T cells in Graves' hyperthyroidism and ophthalmopathy. Template material for amplifying TCR beta CDR3 regions consisted of RNA transcripts. The HTBI primer set served for first-round RT-PCR of the TCR CDR3. TCRdb used MiXCR to reprocess the multiplex PCR reads, holding one entry per CDR3 protein. The top ten clones hold 15% to 18% of a sample with 300,000 to 350,000 distinct CDR3 sequences, around 18% of them seen once. Sequencing used blood. All receptors come from a woman aged 35 to 49 with Graves' ophthalmopathy.

Ten or more counts support this clonotype. J is TRBJ2-7 and V is TRBV5-1; TRBD2 agrees at 7 bases. Germline values: CDR1 SGHRS, CDR2 YFSETQ. V was pared by 4 bases and J by 1 base, with 5 bases of the junction left unmatched. The CDR3 runs 14 residues. The CDR3 DNA follows: TGCGCCAGCAGCCGAACTAGCGAATCCTACGAGCAGTACTTC. It is translated as CASSRTSESYEQYF.

In this sample, this clonotype turned up many times. The chain employs TRBV28 and TRBJ1-5, with a tentative D call TRBD1 (5 bases). Trimming shortened V by 6 bases and J by 6 bases, and 15 bases separated the two germline ends. The CDR3 contains 14 residues. Germline CDR1 MDHEN, CDR2 SYDVKM. The CDR3 region is CASSTRGVSQPQHF. CDR3 sequence (DNA): TGTGCCAGCAGCACCCGGGGGGTGAGTCAGCCCCAGCATTTT.

The table lists this clonotype with many counts. The rearrangement uses TRBV27 and TRBJ2-6, with D hard to call. The V end lost 6 bases, the J end lost 2 bases, and 5 bases lay between the germline ends. The CDR3 runs 13 residues. The germline V gene has CDR1 MNHEY and CDR2 SMNVEV (reference sequence). The CDR3 DNA reads TGTGCCAGCAGAATAGCTGGGGCCAACGTCCTGACTTTC. Amino acid sequence: CASRIAGANVLTF.

This clonotype appeared a few times. Just one base apart from a much larger clone, this may be a read error. The conserved closing phenylalanine or tryptophan is absent in this CDR3, likely reflecting a read error. This rearrangement joins TRBV4-2 to TRBJ2-2; 9 bases map to TRBD2. The CDR3 covers 20 residues. Germline values: CDR1 LGHNA, CDR2 YNFKEQ. The V and J ends lost 4 bases and 2 bases, in that order; junction bases with no gene match: 17. CDR3 in amino acids: CASSPTLAGIIAFNTGELFL. The CDR3 DNA reads as TGTGCCAGCAGCCCCACACTAGCGGGTATAATAGCTTTCAACACCGGGGAGCTGTTTCTT.

This clonotype showed up many times. V gene TRBV19 combines with J gene TRBJ1-1, with 7 bases aligning to TRBD1. V lost 7 bases to trimming and J lost 5 bases; unmatched junction nucleotides: 7. Germline V gene sequence: CDR1 LNHDA, CDR2 SQIVND (reference sequence). This CDR3 spans 13 amino acids. CDR3: CASMETGWTEAFF. The CDR3, as DNA: TGTGCCAGTATGGAGACAGGGTGGACTGAAGCTTTCTTT.

V usage is TRBV24-1 and J usage is TRBJ1-5; no clear D. V lost 4 bases and J 2 bases, leaving 8 bases between the germline ends. This CDR3 comprises 14 residues. The germline CDR1 and CDR2 sequences are KGHDR and SFDVKD. The CDR3 coding sequence is TGTGCCACCAGTGAACCAGGCGGCAATCAGCCCCAGCATTTT. It is translated as CATSEPGGNQPQHF.

This clonotype has a count of ten or more. This chain connects TRBV6-2 or TRBV6-3 to TRBJ1-5, with unresolved D. CDR1 and CDR2 (germline): MNHEY, SVGEGT. This CDR3 contains 12 residues. Trimming removed 8 bases at V and 3 bases at J, with 8 bases between. CDR3: CASGQSNQPQHF. The CDR3 DNA follows: TGTGCCAGCGGCCAGTCCAATCAGCCCCAGCATTTT.

This clonotype was recorded at least ten times. This chain links TRBV28 with TRBJ1-6; TRBD1 matches 9 bases. Losses at the gene ends were 4 bases for V and 6 bases for J; bases not matched to a gene: 1. Germline CDR1 reads MDHEN; CDR2 reads SYDVKM. The CDR3 has 14 amino acids. The CDR3 DNA reads TGTGCCAGCAGTTCGACAGGGGGTAATTCACCCCTCCACTTT. It translates to CASSSTGGNSPLHF.

V and J are TRBV20-1 and TRBJ2-5, with no clear D. The CDR3 covers 18 residues. Germline values: CDR1 DFQATT, CDR2 SNEGSKA (reference sequence). V shed 6 bases and J shed 2 bases, with 28 bases lying between them. The DNA of the CDR3 is TGCAGTGCCCGAGGTCAAGGGTCCCGCGCCTTACCTCAAGAGACCCAGTACTTC. This sequence encodes CSARGQGSRALPQETQYF.

This clonotype appeared many times. The chain links TRBV6-5 to TRBJ1-1; no clear D gene. The CDR3 sequence is 13 residues long. Trimming pared 9 bases from V and 0 bases from J, leaving 11 bases between. CDR1 and CDR2 from the germline V gene are MNHEY and SVGAGI. In DNA, the CDR3 is TGTGCCAGTTCTTGGTCCTTGAACACTGAAGCTTTCTTT. Its translation is CASSWSLNTEAFF.

This clonotype was counted many times. The V gene is TRBV10-3, the J gene TRBJ2-6, with TRBD2 matching 8 bases. The CDR3 has 22 amino acids. From germline, CDR1 is ENHRY and CDR2 SYGVKD. V lost 0 bases and J lost 4; bases outside the gene matches: 20. CDR3 residues: CAISESSVVSGRGLGGANVLTF. The CDR3 nucleotides read TGTGCCATCAGTGAGTCATCAGTCGTGAGCGGGAGAGGGCTAGGGGGGGCCAACGTCCTGACTTTC.

This clonotype was counted ten times or more. Here the CDR3 reads CSALNYEQYF. CDR3 sequence (DNA): TGCAGTGCCCTAAACTACGAGCAGTACTTC. The chain employs TRBV20-1 and TRBJ2-7; D ambiguous. Germline CDR1 is DFQATT and CDR2 is SNEGSKA (reference sequence). V was pared by 6 bases and J by 3 bases, with 6 bases between. This CDR3 comprises 10 residues.

This clonotype was picked up many times. The rearrangement uses TRBV29-1 and TRBJ1-1; a possible D gene is TRBD1 (5 bases). Deletions cut 6 bases from V and 0 bases from J, with 14 bases between. The CDR3 runs to 14 residues. Germline assignment: CDR1 SQVTM and CDR2 ANQGSEA. The CDR3 is CSVRRGSLNTEAFF. The CDR3 bases are TGCAGCGTCAGGCGGGGCAGTCTGAACACTGAAGCTTTCTTT.

The rearrangement uses TRBV20-1 and TRBJ1-1, with D possibly TRBD1 on 5 matching bases. The germline V gene encodes CDR1 DFQATT and CDR2 SNEGSKA (reference sequence). The CDR3 length is 12 residues. Between the trimmed V and J ends, which lost 5 bases and 4 bases, there was a span of 11 bases. The CDR3 protein is CSALGGATEAFF. For the CDR3, the DNA is TGCAGTGCTTTGGGAGGGGCCACTGAAGCTTTCTTT.

This clonotype was detected a few times. Being one base from a much bigger clone, this may be a read error. V usage is TRBV27 and J usage is TRBJ2-7, with 11 bases identical to TRBD1. Germline V gives CDR1 MNHEY, CDR2 SMNVEV (reference sequence). This CDR3 has 15 amino acids. Here the CDR3 DNA reads TGTGTCAGCAGCACTGGACAGGGGGCAACCCGCGAGCAGTACTTC. Protein sequence: CVSSTGQGATREQYF.

The chain employs TRBV11-2 and TRBJ2-2; 12 nucleotides agree with TRBD2. Per the germline V gene, CDR1 is SGHAT and CDR2 is FQNNGV. Germline trimming cut 4 bases from V and 3 bases from J; bases unmatched to any gene: 9. The CDR3 is made up of 18 amino acids. In nucleotides, the CDR3 is TGTGCCAGCAGCTACTACACTAGCGGGAGGTCGGACACCGGGGAGCTGTTTTTT. Amino acid sequence: CASSYYTSGRSDTGELFF.

The gene calls are TRBV28 and TRBJ1-5; D gene uncertain. The CDR3 runs to 12 residues. The germline gives CDR1 MDHEN, CDR2 SYDVKM. Between the trimmed V and J ends, which lost 8 bases and 7 bases, there was a span of 12 bases. The CDR3 region is CASGPLEQPQHF. The CDR3 DNA reads TGTGCCAGCGGACCCTTGGAGCAGCCCCAGCATTTT.

The CDR3 reads CASSPAGGNPNSYEQYF. The CDR3 DNA reads as TGTGCCAGCAGCCCTGCGGGGGGTAACCCTAACTCCTACGAGCAGTACTTC. The rearrangement uses TRBV11-1 and TRBJ2-7; 8 bases are a match to TRBD2. Germline V gene sequence: CDR1 SGHAT, CDR2 FQDESV (reference sequence). The trim removed 5 bases at V and 0 bases at J, leaving 12 bases unmatched. This CDR3 is 17 amino acids long.

The chain joins TRBV18 to TRBJ2-7; TRBD2 matches at 9 bases. Germline assignment: CDR1 KGHSH and CDR2 LQKENI. The junction had 9 bases not matched to a gene; V was cut back by 4 bases and J by 8 bases. There are 14 residues in the CDR3. The CDR3 loop is CASSLVLAGYQQYF. The CDR3 coding sequence is TGTGCCAGCTCACTGGTTCTAGCGGGATATCAGCAGTACTTC.

This clonotype was seen ten or more times. The chain has TRBV28 and TRBJ1-1; no firm D call. Germline V gives CDR1 MDHEN, CDR2 SYDVKM. The germline V and J ends were trimmed by 6 bases and 0 bases, with 23 bases remaining between them. The CDR3 is made up of 18 amino acids. CDR3 sequence (DNA): TGTGCCAGCAGCCCACAAAACCCCCTCTTGAAGTTGAACACTGAAGCTTTCTTT. Its translation: CASSPQNPLLKLNTEAFF.

In this sample, this clonotype turned up many times. The J gene is TRBJ2-7, the V gene TRBV15; tentative D call: TRBD2 (5 bases). V lost 1 base and J 6 bases, leaving 10 bases between the germline ends. In germline, CDR1 is LNHNV, CDR2 YYDKDF (reference sequence). The CDR3 is made up of 13 amino acids. The CDR3 reads CATSRGPRGEQYF. DNA for the CDR3: TGTGCCACCAGCAGAGGCCCCCGGGGCGAGCAGTACTTC.

This clonotype has ten or more counts. The chain has TRBV9 and TRBJ1-2; 7 bases are shared with TRBD1. The CDR3 spans 16 residues. Germline CDR1 reads SGDLS; CDR2 reads YYNGEE. Unmatched junction bases numbered 11, after V lost 0 bases and J lost 6 bases. The CDR3: CASSVGGGSRSDGYTF. Here the CDR3 DNA reads TGTGCCAGCAGCGTAGGAGGGGGCTCGCGGTCGGATGGCTACACCTTC.

This clonotype was detected many times. This chain uses TRBV20-1 with TRBJ1-1, with 7 bases that match TRBD1. The CDR3 length is 15 residues. The V and J ends lost 5 bases and 0 bases, in that order; junction bases with no gene match: 9. The V gene's germline CDR1 is DFQATT and CDR2 SNEGSKA (reference sequence). This CDR3 reads CSAENGTAMNTEAFF. CDR3 nucleotides: TGCAGTGCTGAGAATGGGACAGCAATGAACACTGAAGCTTTCTTT.